This T cell receptor beta chain came from a study of identical twins. General study points: The study reached conclusions through statistical analysis that was cross-sectional, not following the same donors.

This clonotype was observed a handful of times. Its target is not known. The germline V gene has CDR1 SGHKS and CDR2 YYEKEE (reference sequence). This CDR3 is 14 amino acids long. V was cut by 2 bases and J by 4 bases, with 13 bases left in between. Via MiXCR, TCRdb re-called the 5' RACE reads, giving one row per CDR3 protein. This table holds about 890,000 distinct CDR3 sequences, 9% to 15% found once. These data also featured in a second study, about yellow fever vaccine responses in identical twins.

The TCR comes from a woman aged 18 to 35 in good health. The chain is built from TRBV5-5 and TRBJ2-7, with D possibly TRBD2 on 6 matching bases. What was sequenced was PBMCs. The CDR3 bases are TGTGCCAGCAGCTTTCGCGGGATCGCTTACGAGCAGTACTTC. Protein product: CASSFRGIAYEQYF.